This TCR beta chain comes out of a study of blood T cell repertoires in COVID-19. CDR1 and CDR2 from the germline V gene are SGHNT and YYREEE (reference sequence). The CDR3 runs to 12 residues. The assay was immunoSEQ multiplex PCR, and TCRdb's table has in-frame clones only and misses some. Of about 210,000 clones listed, about 90% are singletons. With regard to this clone: The junction does not match germline at one end; this may be a read error.

Sequencing was done on a sample of peripheral blood. This clonotype was obtained from a woman in her 70s with acute or convalescent COVID-19. The gene calls are TRBV5-4 and TRBJ2-7, with D uncertain. The CDR3 spells CASSLDSHEQYF. In DNA, the CDR3 is TGTGCCAGCAGCTTGGACTCCCACGAGCAGTACTTC.